This T cell receptor beta chain was identified during a study of blood T cell repertoires in COVID-19. Germline V gene lookup returns CDR1 SGHVS and CDR2 FQNEAQ. This CDR3 has 13 residues. The V end was cut by 3 bases, the J end by 0 bases, with 6 bases between. This clone was picked up a small number of times. Sequencing was performed with immunoSEQ multiplex PCR; in TCRdb, only in-frame clones are kept and a portion is missing. The sample yields around 230,000 clones, around 90% seen once. The source is a man between 60 and 70 years old who had recovered from COVID-19. The sample taken for sequencing was peripheral blood. The gene calls are TRBV7-8 and TRBJ2-7, with D tentatively TRBD1 (6 bases). The CDR3 nucleotides are TGTGCCAGCAGCTTGGACAGCTCCTACGAGCAGTACTTC. Translated: CASSLDSSYEQYF.